This TCR beta chain was identified in a study of shared clonotypes between healthy human individuals. Overall study: The plates for each donor numbered three CD4 naive, three CD4 memory, two CD8 naive and one CD8 memory.

In its sample, this clone was seen once. The antigen is undetermined. TCRdb's copy holds only in-frame clones and misses some; the assay was immunoSEQ multiplex PCR. This sample has some 500,000 clones; around 96% occur once, and the top ten carry nearly 0.065%. General observations from the study: Incomplete sequencing of sorted subsets was indicated by rarefaction despite large depth. Specimens sampled were limited to blood, with tissue repertoires likely differing.

The investigators split CD4+ cells into a CD45RA+ naive subset and a CD45RA-negative memory subset. CDR1 SGDLS and CDR2 YYNGEE come from the germline V gene. The CDR3 totals 14 residues. The V end lost 0 bases, the J end lost 4 bases, and 10 bases lay between the germline ends. V is TRBV9 and J is TRBJ1-1; weak D call: TRBD1 (5 bases). The TCR originated in a woman in her 30s in good health. The sequenced material came from naive CD4+ T cells sorted from blood. Documented subset: CD45RA+ positively selected. CDR3 in amino acids: CASSVDGTGTEAFF. Here the CDR3 DNA reads TGTGCCAGCAGCGTAGATGGGACGGGCACTGAAGCTTTCTTT.